This TCR beta chain was profiled in a study of CXCR3-negative and CXCR3-positive naive CD8 T cells. Overall study findings and caveats: A higher hydrophobicity marked the TRB CDR3s of CXCR3-positive naive cells versus CXCR3-negative naive cells. Researchers reported similar TRBV-TRBJ usage in naive CXCR3-negative and CXCR3-positive cells, though memory differed.

Germline CDR1 and CDR2: SEHNR and FQNEAQ (reference sequence). This CDR3 has 12 residues. All TRB cDNA libraries came from 5' RACE performed with UMI labels. No DNA is given; TCRdb re-called the 5' RACE reads and lists each CDR3 protein once. In all, the sample yields 60,000 to 70,000 distinct CDR3 sequences. Per CD8+ T cell subset, triplicate sorts of 300,000 or so cells each were done. Naive cells were sorted as CD45RO-, CCR7+, CD27+ and CD95-. For this clonotype: The antigen remains undetermined.

The chain is built from TRBV7-9 and TRBJ2-7. The origin of this receptor is a human donor in good health. Some clones in this sample may be carry-over from other donors' samples. The sample was naive CXCR3+ CD8+ T cells from blood. Subset defined: CD45RO-CCR7+CD27+CD95- naive CD8+ T cells expressing CXCR3 (TNR3+). Here the CDR3 reads CASSLEIDEQYF.